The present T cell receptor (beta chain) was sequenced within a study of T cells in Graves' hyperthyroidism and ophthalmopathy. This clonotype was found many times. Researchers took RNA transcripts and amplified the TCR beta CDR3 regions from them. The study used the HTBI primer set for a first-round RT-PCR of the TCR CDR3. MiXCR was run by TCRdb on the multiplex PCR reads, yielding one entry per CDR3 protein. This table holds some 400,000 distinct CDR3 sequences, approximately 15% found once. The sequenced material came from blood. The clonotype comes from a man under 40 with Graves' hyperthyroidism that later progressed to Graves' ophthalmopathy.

CDR3 protein: CASSPGQAGVYGYTF. DNA of the CDR3: TGTGCCAGCAGCCCCGGACAGGCAGGCGTCTATGGCTACACCTTC. The chain is built from TRBV7-2 and TRBJ1-2, with 7 bases matching TRBD1. J gave up 4 bases and V 5 bases, and 10 bases lay outside the gene matches. The CDR3 has 15 amino acids. Germline CDR1 SGHTA, CDR2 FQGNSA. Full variable domain (rest looked up from reference TRBV7-2 and TRBJ1-2): GAGVSQSPSNKVTEKGKDVELRCDPISGHTALYWYRQSLGQGLEFLIYFQGNSAPDKSGLPSDRFSAERTGGSVSTLTIQRTQQEDSAVYLCASSPGQAGVYGYTFGSGTRLTVV.